One and the same sample provided the 15 T cell receptor beta chains below, sequenced in a study of beta chain features in type 1 diabetes. The study, taken as a whole, reports: TCRB CDR3s were moderately but significantly shorter in Type 1 diabetes patients in all four CD4+ subsets.

The investigators reverse transcribed all of the isolated RNA, so they sequenced expressed TCRB transcripts. Produced via immunoSEQ multiplex PCR; TCRdb's table is partial and in-frame only. The data contain about 740,000 clones, 10% to 15% of them singletons. For these TCRs, the target antigens are not known. Sequencing was carried out using naive CD4+ T cells from blood. These receptors all stem from a man younger than 35 with type 1 diabetes.

The chain couples TRBV7-9 to TRBJ1-2, with a weak D call TRBD1 (5 bases). Germline V gene data show CDR1 as SEHNR and CDR2 as FQNEAQ (reference sequence). The CDR3 totals 15 residues. Trimming removed 6 bases at V and 4 bases at J, with 18 bases between. In nucleotides, the CDR3 is TGTGCCAGCAGACAAGAAGTAGTCAGGGTCTATGGCTACACCTTC. Protein product: CASRQEVVRVYGYTF.

The gene calls are TRBV19 and TRBJ2-7, with D possibly TRBD2 on 6 matching bases. CDR3 length: 15 residues. Germline CDR1 is LNHDA and CDR2 is SQIVND (reference sequence). Deletions cut 0 bases from V and 1 base from J, with 10 bases between. The chain's CDR3 is CASSIDLGLSYEQYF. The CDR3 nucleotides read TGTGCCAGTAGTATAGATCTAGGACTATCCTACGAGCAGTACTTC.

This clone was observed a few times. V usage is TRBV18 and J usage is TRBJ1-4; D is undetermined. Germline V CDR1 and CDR2: KGHSH, LQKENI. The ends were cut back, 2 bases at V and 6 bases at J, with 10 bases in the middle. This CDR3 spans 14 amino acids. The CDR3 region is CASSPAQKYEKLFF. CDR3 bases: TGTGCCAGCTCACCAGCACAGAAATATGAAAAACTGTTTTTT.

This clone was detected only a few times. The chain links TRBV29-1 to TRBJ2-3; tentative D call: TRBD2 (5 bases). Germline values: CDR1 SQVTM, CDR2 ANQGSEA. This CDR3 spans 15 amino acids. Trimming pared 1 base from V and 5 bases from J, leaving 16 bases between. CDR3 nucleotides: TGCAGCGTTGAAGGACTGGGAGCGCCGGGAGATACGCAGTATTTT. Amino acid sequence: CSVEGLGAPGDTQYF.

The chain has TRBV7-6 and TRBJ2-7, with D maybe TRBD1 (5 bases). The V gene's germline CDR1 is SGHVS and CDR2 FNYEAQ. The ends were cut back, 1 base at V and 4 bases at J, with 14 bases in the middle. The length of the CDR3 is 15 residues. Written as DNA, the CDR3 is TGTGCCAGCAGCTTAGGTCCCCAGGGCTATTACGAGCAGTACTTC. This encodes CASSLGPQGYYEQYF. The full variable domain, in which reference TRBV7-6 and TRBJ2-7 provide the parts outside the CDR3, is GAGVSQSPRYKVTKRGQDVALRCDPISGHVSLYWYRQALGQGPEFLTYFNYEAQQDKSGLPNDRFSAERPEGSISTLTIQRTEQRDSAMYRCASSLGPQGYYEQYFGPGTRLTVT.

This clone came up a few times. CDR3 in amino acids: CASGTTGTGNTIYF. The CDR3 DNA reads TGTGCCAGCGGAACGACAGGGACAGGAAACACCATATATTTT. J is TRBJ1-3 and V is TRBV6-6, with 7 bases that match TRBD1. CDR3 length: 14 residues. Germline CDR1 MNHNY, CDR2 SVGAGI (reference sequence). V gave up 8 bases and J gave up 4 bases; unmatched junction bases: 8.

V usage is TRBV9 and J usage is TRBJ1-6; D call uncertain. V lost 4 bases to trimming and J lost 10 bases, with 15 bases between them. This CDR3 has 14 amino acids. CDR1 is SGDLS and CDR2 is YYNGEE in the germline V gene. The CDR3 bases are TGTGCCAGCAGCCCGTACCTAGACGGCTCACCCCTCCACTTT. Amino acids: CASSPYLDGSPLHF. Based on the CDR3 plus reference TRBV9 and TRBJ1-6, the full variable domain is DSGVTQTPKHLITATGQRVTLRCSPRSGDLSVYWYQQSLDQGLQFLIQYYNGEERAKGNILERFSAQQFPDLHSELNLSSLELGDSALYFCASSPYLDGSPLHFGNGTRLTVT.

The chain uses TRBV4-1 and TRBJ2-3; tentative D call: TRBD2 (6 bases). Trimming stripped 0 bases from V and 4 bases from J, with 20 bases between. Germline CDR1 is MGHRA and CDR2 is YSYEKL. The CDR3 contains 18 residues. CDR3 in DNA: TGCGCCAGCAGCCAAGAAGGCGGGACCCCCGGTTGGGCAGATACGCAGTATTTT. Protein: CASSQEGGTPGWADTQYF.

The chain carries TRBV11-3 and TRBJ1-6; D is undetermined. CDR3 length equals 16 residues. Germline-derived CDR1 and CDR2 are SGHNT and YENEEA. The V and J ends lost 5 bases and 7 bases respectively, with 18 bases between them. The CDR3 loop is CASSPEGQVGNSPLHF. The CDR3 bases are TGTGCCAGCAGCCCCGAGGGCCAAGTGGGGAATTCACCCCTCCACTTT.

A few counts support this clone. CDR3 amino acids: CASSVGPETDTQYF. In DNA, the CDR3 is TGTGCCAGCAGTGTCGGACCCGAGACAGATACGCAGTATTTT. This chain links TRBV2 with TRBJ2-3; D is undetermined. CDR1 is SNHLY, CDR2 FYNNEI, per germline. The CDR3 is 14 amino acids. The V end lost 4 bases, the J end lost 3 bases, and 11 bases lay between the germline ends.

This chain uses TRBV19 with TRBJ1-4; D not certain. From germline, CDR1 is LNHDA and CDR2 SQIVND (reference sequence). CDR3 length equals 13 residues. The ends were cut back, 8 bases at V and 8 bases at J, with 15 bases in the middle. The CDR3 spells CASHTAPGEKLFF. CDR3 nucleotide sequence: TGTGCCAGTCATACAGCTCCTGGGGAAAAACTGTTTTTT.

This clone was seen more than once but under ten times. The chain recombines TRBV7-2 with TRBJ1-2, with D possibly being TRBD1 (5 bases). The length of the CDR3 is 14 residues. Germline V CDR1 and CDR2: SGHTA, FQGNSA. The V end was cut by 4 bases, the J end by 8 bases, with 17 bases between. CDR3 in DNA: TGTGCCAGCAGCTCAGGAGTCAGGGCCAAGGGCTACACCTTC. Translation gives CASSSGVRAKGYTF.

The chain couples TRBV14 to TRBJ1-1, with 7 bases matching TRBD1. With V trimmed by 4 bases and J by 0 bases, 20 bases remained unmatched. The CDR3 spans 20 residues. Looked up from germline, CDR1 is SGHDN and CDR2 is FVKESK. The CDR3 here is CASSPILGTAVQGMNTEAFF. The CDR3 bases are TGTGCCAGCAGCCCAATCCTCGGGACAGCCGTTCAAGGAATGAACACTGAAGCTTTCTTT.

CDR3 loop: CSALIQGAESPLHF. The CDR3, as DNA: TGCAGCGCCTTAATACAGGGGGCAGAATCACCCCTCCACTTT. V is TRBV29-1 and J is TRBJ1-6; the match to TRBD1 covers 9 bases. This CDR3 has 14 amino acids. Germline V gene lookup returns CDR1 SQVTM and CDR2 ANQGSEA. Unmatched junction bases numbered 11, after V lost 7 bases and J lost 10 bases.

The DNA of the CDR3 is TGTGCCAGCAGCTTAGCCTTCAATCAGCCCCAGCATTTT. Translation: CASSLAFNQPQHF. The chain combines TRBV7-2 with TRBJ1-5; no clear D. Deletions cut 0 bases from V and 3 bases from J, with 3 bases between. Germline V lookup: CDR1 SGHTA, CDR2 FQGNSA. The CDR3 totals 13 residues.